The 32 T cell receptor beta chains in this list originate from one sample, sequenced in a study of tumor-infiltrating lymphocytes in primary liver carcinoma. TCR beta cDNA was made from 450 to 550 ng total RNA with a constant-region primer. Libraries covering TCR beta were generated through three nested multiplex PCR rounds (using a slightly modified ARM-PCR). The study ran its first two PCR rounds for roughly 10 cycles each, using TRBV1-TRBV30 forward primers and a C-beta reverse primer. TCRdb fed the multiplex PCR reads into MiXCR, producing one record per CDR3 protein. The sample records 300,000 to 350,000 distinct CDR3 sequences, almost 65% being singletons. The researchers obtained blood RNA from unsorted whole blood and also extracted germline DNA. Input material: peripheral blood. The receptors derive from a man in his forties with primary liver carcinoma and hepatitis B virus infection.

This clonotype was observed many times. The chain employs TRBV5-6 and TRBJ2-1; 10 nucleotides line up with TRBD2. J lost 9 bases, V lost 4 bases, and 13 bases had no gene match. The CDR3 consists of 16 residues. Per the germline V gene, CDR1 is SGHDT and CDR2 is YYEEEE. Here the CDR3 reads CASSPLRLAGAVEQFF. CDR3 in DNA: TGTGCCAGCAGCCCGCTGAGGCTAGCGGGAGCCGTTGAGCAGTTCTTC.

This chain uses TRBV11-2 with TRBJ2-1; 7 bases are a match to TRBD2. The CDR3 is 16 amino acids. Germline lookup yields CDR1 SGHAT and CDR2 FQNNGV. V lost 5 bases and J lost 10; bases outside the gene matches: 17. Here the CDR3 DNA reads TGTGCCAGCAGCACCGCCCCCGGACTAGTGGGAAAGGAGCAGTTCTTC. It translates to CASSTAPGLVGKEQFF.

Many counts were recorded for this clonotype. This chain joins TRBV6-5 and TRBJ2-3; D might be TRBD1 (6 bases). CDR3 length: 14 amino acids. Between the trimmed V and J ends, which lost 4 bases and 0 bases, there was a span of 8 bases. Germline V CDR1 and CDR2: MNHEY, SVGAGI. The DNA for the CDR3 is TGTGCCAGCAGTTCCGGGACAAGCACAGATACGCAGTATTTT. This codes for CASSSGTSTDTQYF.

On this clonotype: One junction end does not reproduce the germline sequence, and a read error may be involved. This chain joins TRBV11-2 and TRBJ2-1; the D gene is possibly TRBD2 (6 bases). From germline, CDR1 is SGHAT and CDR2 FQNNGV. CDR3 length: 15 amino acids. The DNA for the CDR3 is TGCGCCAGCAGCCGGTCTACGGGAGACCACAATGAGCAGTTCTTC. Its translation: CASSRSTGDHNEQFF.

The J gene is TRBJ1-1, the V gene TRBV6-5; unclear D gene. Germline CDR1 is MNHEY and CDR2 is SVGAGI. With 9 bases removed from V and 12 bases from J, the gap between germline ends came to 17 bases. This CDR3 spans 11 amino acids. The CDR3 loop reads CASSLNTETFF. DNA of the CDR3: TGTGCCAGTAGCCTTAACACTGAGACTTTCTTT.

A word on this clonotype: A read error may account for a junction end that differs from germline. This chain connects TRBV29-1 to TRBJ1-1; D not resolved. Looked up from germline, CDR1 is SQVTM and CDR2 is ANQGSEA. This CDR3 is built from 12 residues. CDR3 amino acids: CSFDRGQSEAFF. The CDR3 DNA reads TGTAGCTTTGATCGAGGGCAGTCTGAAGCTTTCTTT.

This clonotype was seen a single time. The junction differs from germline at one of its ends, possibly a read error. The chain couples TRBV11-2 to TRBJ2-3, with D tentatively TRBD1 (6 bases). Per the germline V gene, CDR1 is SGHAT and CDR2 is FQNNGV. CDR3 length: 15 amino acids. DNA for the CDR3: TGTGCCAGAAGCTTAGGGGGAGTGAGGTGCGGTACGCAGTATTTT. It yields the protein CARSLGGVRCGTQYF.

Remarks on this clonotype: The junction does not match germline at one end; this may be a read error. The rearrangement uses TRBV11-2 and TRBJ2-7; TRBD2 is a possible D gene (6 bases). The CDR3 covers 14 residues. The germline V gene encodes CDR1 SGHAT and CDR2 FQNNGV. The CDR3 protein is CASSSRGIGNEEYF. Here the CDR3 DNA reads TGTGCCAGCAGCTCCCGCGGGATAGGTAACGAGGAGTACTTC.

As for this clonotype: A much larger clone differs from this one at a single base, so this may be a read error. The chain is built from TRBV5-6 and TRBJ1-2; a weak D match, TRBD1 (5 bases). Germline assignment: CDR1 SGHDT and CDR2 YYEEEE. V was shortened by 1 base and J by 7 bases, with 23 bases between the two germline ends. The CDR3 extends over 17 amino acids. CDR3 DNA sequence: TGTGCCAGCAGCTTGCGGACATATTGGGGCAGAAAACTTGGCTACACCTTC. Translation: CASSLRTYWGRKLGYTF.

Notes on this clonotype: This clone may be a read error of a much larger clone one base away. CDR3 residues: CSVESTGTTVAFF. CDR3 bases: TGCAGCGTTGAATCCACAGGTACCACTGTAGCTTTCTTT. The J gene is TRBJ1-1, the V gene TRBV29-1; weak D call: TRBD1 (5 bases). This CDR3 comprises 13 residues. Germline V gives CDR1 SQVTM, CDR2 ANQGSEA. Variable domain in full (rest from reference TRBV29-1 and TRBJ1-1): SAVISQKPSRDICQRGTSLTIQCQVDSQVTMMFWYRQQPGQSLTLIATANQGSEATYESGFVIDKFPISRPNLTFSTLTVSNMSPEDSSIYLCSVESTGTTVAFFGQGTRLTVV.

About this clonotype itself: Mismatch with germline at one junction end may stem from a read error. The V gene is TRBV5-1, the J gene TRBJ1-1, with D perhaps matching TRBD1 (6 bases). The CDR3 runs 15 residues. CDR1 is SGHRS and CDR2 is YFSETQ in the germline V gene. The CDR3 sequence: CASSLASGANTEAFF. Here the CDR3 DNA reads TGCGCCAGTAGCTTGGCCTCAGGGGCGAACACTGAAGCTTTCTTT.

V is TRBV6-1 and J is TRBJ2-3; TRBD2 matches 12 bases. The germline V gene encodes CDR1 MNHNS and CDR2 SASEGT. V lost 9 bases to trimming and J lost 6 bases; unmatched junction nucleotides: 13. This CDR3 contains 16 residues. CDR3 residues: CASSGLAGMYGDTQYF. The CDR3 region has the DNA TGTGCCAGTAGCGGACTAGCGGGAATGTATGGTGATACGCAGTATTTT.

The rearrangement uses TRBV11-2 and TRBJ2-5, with no clear D. Germline CDR1 is SGHAT and CDR2 is FQNNGV. The CDR3 consists of 13 residues. V lost 7 bases and J 4 bases, leaving 13 bases between the germline ends. DNA for the CDR3: TGTGCCAGCAATCAATTAGTGGGAGAGACCCAGTACTTC. This encodes CASNQLVGETQYF.

Regarding this clonotype: This may arise from a read error, as a much more abundant clone is one base away. The chain is built from TRBV10-3 and TRBJ1-2, with 7 positions matching TRBD1. With 6 bases clipped from V and 4 bases from J, the junction kept 14 bases outside the gene matches. In germline, CDR1 is ENHRY, CDR2 SYGVKD. The CDR3 has 16 residues. The CDR3 nucleotides are TGTGCCATCAGGAACCACGGGACAGAGTCAACCTATGGCTACACCTTC. Protein product: CAIRNHGTESTYGYTF.

Comments on this clonotype: A much larger clone sits a single nucleotide away, making a read error possible. The CDR3 DNA sequence: TGTGCCAGCAGCCAAGATGCTAGTCCATACGATCAGTACTTC. Its protein is CASSQDASPYDQYF. The chain is built from TRBV4-2 and TRBJ2-7; D gene uncertain. The germline V gene encodes CDR1 LGHNA and CDR2 YNFKEQ. The CDR3 contains 14 residues.

This clonotype was detected ten times or more. The chain uses TRBV6-2 or TRBV6-3 and TRBJ1-5, with D hard to call. The V and J ends lost 6 bases and 0 bases respectively, with 12 bases between them. This CDR3 has 15 amino acids. Germline CDR1 reads MNHEY; CDR2 reads SVGEGT. The DNA of the CDR3 is TGTGCCAGCAGAGTGGCAGGCAATAGCAATCAGCCCCAGCATTTT. It translates to CASRVAGNSNQPQHF.

About this clonotype itself: One end of the junction varies from germline; a read error may be responsible. This chain connects TRBV5-4 to TRBJ1-6, with 8 positions matching TRBD1. This CDR3 has 16 amino acids. Germline CDR1 reads SGHNT; CDR2 reads YYREEE (reference sequence). CDR3 protein: CASSSPQGAYNSPLHF. In nucleotides, the CDR3 is TGTGCCAGTAGCTCCCCACAGGGGGCCTATAATTCACCCCTCCACTTT.

Here the CDR3 DNA reads TGTGCCAGCAGCTCCTCTCTCGAGGAGATTTTCTATGAGCAGTACTTC. This translates into CASSSSLEEIFYEQYF. The rearrangement uses TRBV11-2 and TRBJ2-7; D unresolved. This CDR3 comprises 16 residues. Trimming took off 4 bases at V and 7 bases at J, with 23 bases between the two ends. Per the germline V gene, CDR1 is SGHAT and CDR2 is FQNNGV.

In the case of this clonotype: A read error may account for a junction end that differs from germline. This rearrangement joins TRBV6-5 to TRBJ1-5, with D unresolved. CDR1 and CDR2 from the germline V gene are MNHEY and SVGAGI. The CDR3 contains 15 residues. The DNA of the CDR3 is TGCGCCAGCAGTTACTCGAATGGATTGCATCAGCCCCAGCATTTT. It encodes CASSYSNGLHQPQHF.

Concerning this clonotype: At one end, the junction sequence differs from germline, possibly due to a read error. The V and J genes are TRBV29-1 and TRBJ2-3; 11 bases are shared with TRBD2. Per germline, CDR1 SQVTM and CDR2 ANQGSEA. This CDR3 has 15 amino acids. CDR3 sequence (DNA): TGCAGCGTTCAGATTCCTAGCGGGAGGTCAGACACGCTGTATTTT. Encoded protein: CSVQIPSGRSDTLYF.

For this clonotype: This may come from a read error, since a much larger clone is one base off. The V and J genes are TRBV29-1 and TRBJ1-1; no reliable D call. The germline V gene encodes CDR1 SQVTM and CDR2 ANQGSEA. There are 13 residues in the CDR3. V was cut by 4 bases and J by 0 bases, with 9 bases left in between. CDR3 loop: CSVANSLNTEAFF. CDR3 coding DNA: TGCAGCGTTGCGAACAGTTTGAACACTGAAGCTTTCTTT.

This clonotype was recorded only once. Germline is not matched at one junction end, which may reflect a read error. The chain has TRBV11-2 and TRBJ2-7; D gene unclear. Germline V CDR1 and CDR2: SGHAT, FQNNGV. This CDR3 has 13 amino acids. CDR3 bases: TGTGCTAGCAGACCTCAGGCTAACTACGAGCAGTGCTTC. Protein sequence: CASRPQANYEQCF.

The V call is TRBV10-1, the J call TRBJ2-7; 7 nucleotides match TRBD2. Germline V gene data show CDR1 as WNHNN and CDR2 as SYGVQD (reference sequence). The J segment lost 7 bases and the V segment lost 3 bases, leaving 3 bases of the junction unmatched. The CDR3 is 12 amino acids. The CDR3 protein is CASSDGGTEQYF. CDR3 DNA sequence: TGCGCCAGCAGTGACGGGGGGACTGAGCAGTACTTC.

This clonotype was observed a single time. The rearrangement links TRBV4-3 to TRBJ2-1, with no clear D. Germline CDR1 and CDR2: LGHNA and YSLEER. V lost 0 bases and J lost 8, with 17 bases in between. The CDR3 runs 16 residues. CDR3 in amino acids: CASSQDIQGSRDEQFF. CDR3 DNA: TGCGCCAGCAGCCAAGATATACAAGGTTCAAGGGATGAGCAGTTCTTC.

The chain joins TRBV2 to TRBJ2-7, with a tentative D call TRBD1 (6 bases). The CDR3 extends over 14 amino acids. Germline V gene data show CDR1 as SNHLY and CDR2 as FYNNEI. V lost 4 bases, J lost 5 bases, and 15 bases lay in between. CDR3 nucleotides: TGTGCCAGCAGTGCCCTCCCGGGACAAAACGAGCAGTACTTC. Translation: CASSALPGQNEQYF. The full variable domain, with the rest looked up from reference TRBV2 and TRBJ2-7, is EPEVTQTPSHQVTQMGQEVILRCVPISNHLYFYWYRQILGQKVEFLVSFYNNEISEKSEIFDDQFSVERPDGSNFTLKIRSTKLEDSAMYFCASSALPGQNEQYFGPGTRLTVT.

The chain uses TRBV10-3 and TRBJ2-7, with 9 bases aligning to TRBD1. The J call is in doubt because the DNA end fits TRBJ2-5 better. The CDR3 extends over 14 amino acids. CDR1 ENHRY and CDR2 SYGVKD come from the germline V gene. CDR3 amino acids: CAISLGQGSATQYF. As DNA, the CDR3 is TGTGCCATCAGTCTGGGACAGGGTTCAGCGACCCAGTACTTC.

Worth noting for this clonotype: At one end the junction does not follow the germline gene, possibly because of a read error. This sequence joins TRBV6-5 and TRBJ2-1; D not resolved. Germline assignment: CDR1 MNHEY and CDR2 SVGAGI. The CDR3 sequence is 15 residues long. In DNA, the CDR3 is TGTGCCAGGAGTTGCCAAGCAGGTGCCTACAATGAGCAGTTCTTC. Residues: CARSCQAGAYNEQFF.

This sequence joins TRBV28 and TRBJ1-5, with unresolved D. The CDR3 is made up of 12 amino acids. Germline V CDR1 and CDR2: MDHEN, SYDVKM. V dropped 7 bases and J dropped 6 bases, with 10 bases sitting between them. This chain's CDR3 is CASTEGFQPQHF. The CDR3 DNA is TGTGCCAGCACTGAGGGATTTCAGCCCCAGCATTTT. Using reference TRBV28 and TRBJ1-5 for the parts outside the CDR3, the full variable domain is DVKVTQSSRYLVKRTGEKVFLECVQDMDHENMFWYRQDPGLGLRLIYFSYDVKMKEKGDIPEGYSVSREKKERFSLILESASTNQTSMYLCASTEGFQPQHFGDGTRLSIL.

For this clonotype: This may stem from a read error, because a much larger clone lies one nucleotide away. V gene TRBV6-2 or TRBV6-3 combines with J gene TRBJ1-5, with a possible D match to TRBD1 (6 bases). The J call is doubtful: the DNA matches TRBJ2-3 better. The CDR3 spans 16 residues. CDR1 and CDR2 from the germline V gene are MNHEY and SVGEGT. CDR3 sequence (DNA): TGTGCCAGCAGTTACCTAATACAGGGTGTGTTACAGCCCCAGTATTTT. Residues: CASSYLIQGVLQPQYF.

As to this clonotype: One junction end disagrees with the germline gene, perhaps due to a read error. This chain connects TRBV5-1 to TRBJ2-1; 15 bases are a match to TRBD2. The CDR3 runs to 14 residues. CDR1 and CDR2 from the germline V gene are SGHRS and YFSETQ. DNA for the CDR3: TGCACCAGCAGCGGGACTAGCGGGAGGTATGAGCAGTTCTTC. The encoded protein is CTSSGTSGRYEQFF.

As for this clonotype: Because the CDR3 is missing its conserved closing phenylalanine or tryptophan, this is likely a read error. DNA for the CDR3: TGTGCCAGCAGCCTCCAGGGGCCTCGCACTGAAGCTTTCTTA. Its protein product is CASSLQGPRTEAFL. V and J are TRBV7-9 and TRBJ1-1, with TRBD1 as a possible D gene (6 bases). The CDR3 loop spans 14 amino acids. CDR1 SEHNR and CDR2 FQNEAQ come from the germline V gene (reference sequence). V lost 5 bases and J lost 4, with 14 bases in between.

Notes on this clonotype: Mismatch with germline at one junction end may stem from a read error. The chain has TRBV11-2 and TRBJ2-1, with D unresolved. CDR1 SGHAT and CDR2 FQNNGV come from the germline V gene. The CDR3 runs 15 residues. The CDR3 region is CASSLEQRLYNEQFF. CDR3 nucleotides: TGTGCCAGCAGCTTGGAACAGCGTCTCTACAACGAGCAGTTCTTC.